This paragraph reports one TCR beta chain. This record belongs to a study of shared clonotypes between healthy human individuals. The overall study: Plates per donor: three CD4 naive, three CD4 memory, two CD8 naive, one CD8 memory.

V was clipped by 2 bases and J by 1 base, with 11 bases between them. CDR3 length: 16 residues. Germline-derived CDR1 and CDR2 are MGHRA and YSYEKL. Authors' analysis steps: In the immunoSEQ data, sequences were junction-only and lacked quality scores, so filtering differed. Only in-frame clones appear in the TCRdb table, and some are missing; sequencing was by immunoSEQ multiplex PCR. That table is the source of V, J and clone size, and D and trimming were worked out from the DNA. The table records 2 million to 2.5 million clones, roughly 95% of them present only once. What was sequenced was naive CD4+ T cells sorted from blood. Subset: CD45RA+ positively selected. This rearrangement joins TRBV4-1 to TRBJ2-2; the D is unclear. The clonotype was recovered from a man aged 18 to 30 in good health. CDR3 coding DNA: TGCGCCAGCAGCCAACACTGGGAAATGAACACCGGGGAGCTGTTTTTT. Its translation: CASSQHWEMNTGELFF.